The rows below give T cell receptor beta chains drawn from one sample of a study of pediatric ulcerative colitis. Profiled with immunoSEQ multiplex PCR; TCRdb holds only in-frame clones, not every one. This sample has tens of thousands of clones, with roughly nine tenths found just once. The sample comprised blood. The receptor source for this set is a boy between 10 and 17 years old with severe ulcerative colitis. The CDR3 runs from the conserved cysteine through the conserved F or W. D genes are given only for firm matches. The size entry is marked missing in some rows and otherwise reads once, few, many or a size class.

abundance	v_gene	d_gene	j_gene	CDR3nt	CDR3aa
.	TRBV30	TRBD1	TRBJ2-5	TGTGCCTGGAGTACAGGGGCCGCGGAGACCCAGTACTTC	CAWSTGAAETQYF
.	TRBV5-1	TRBD1	TRBJ1-1	TGCGCCAGCAGCGACGGACAGGAGAACACTGAAGCTTTCTTT	CASSDGQENTEAFF
.	TRBV7-6	TRBD1	TRBJ1-1	TGTGCCAGCAGCCACCGGACAGGGAACACTGAAGCTTTCTTT	CASSHRTGNTEAFF
.	TRBV19	TRBD2	TRBJ2-2	TGTGCCAGCACCCTGAAGGGACTAGCGGGCGGAGGGGGGTTAACCGGGGAGCTGTTTTTT	CASTLKGLAGGGGLTGELFF
.	TRBV5-6	TRBD1	TRBJ1-2	TGTGCCAGCAGGCCGACAGGGAGATACGGCTACACCTTC	CASRPTGRYGYTF
.	TRBV2	.	TRBJ1-1	TGTGCCAGCAGAGGAGGGAACACTGAAGCTTTCTTT	CASRGGNTEAFF
.	TRBV5-4	.	TRBJ2-5	TGTGCCAGCAGCTTGGCCCCTGGGTCGATGTACCAAGAGACCCAGTACTTC	CASSLAPGSMYQETQYF
.	TRBV23-1	.	TRBJ1-1	TGCGCCAGCAGTCAATCAATAACTTTCTTT	CASSQSITFF
few	TRBV30	.	TRBJ1-1	TGTGCCTGTCCCTCGGTCGGACGCACTGAAGCTTTCTTT	CACPSVGRTEAFF
once	TRBV9	TRBD2	TRBJ2-3	TGTGCCAGCAGCGGACTAGCGGGAGGGCCTACCCCGAATACGCAGTATTTT	CASSGLAGGPTPNTQYF
.	TRBV30	TRBD1	TRBJ1-2	TGTGCCTGGGGGACAGGGGGCGTCGGCTACACCTTC	CAWGTGGVGYTF
.	TRBV11-3	.	TRBJ2-7	TGTGCCAGCAGCTTAAGTACCTACGAGCAGTACTTC	CASSLSTYEQYF
few	TRBV27	TRBD1	TRBJ1-1	TGTGCCAGCAGTCCCCGACCGGGACAGGGTTTTGAAGCTTTCTTT	CASSPRPGQGFEAFF
.	TRBV7-3	.	TRBJ1-1	TGTGCCAGCAGCTTCGGGAGTGGACGGGAAGCTTTCTTT	CASSFGSGREAFF
few	TRBV7-2	.	TRBJ2-5	TGTGCCAGCAGCCAAAAGGCCGGGCGGGAGACCCAGTACTTC	CASSQKAGRETQYF
.	TRBV5-4	TRBD1	TRBJ2-3	TGTGCCAGCAGCTTGGTGGGACAGGGGGTGGATACGCAGTATTTT	CASSLVGQGVDTQYF
.	TRBV11-3	TRBD1	TRBJ1-4	TGTGCCAGCAGCCCCCGACAGGGGTTAGAGGTACTGTTTTTT	CASSPRQGLEVLFF
.	TRBV30	.	TRBJ2-7	TGTGCCTGGAGTTTCGACAGCGCCTACGAGCAGTACTTC	CAWSFDSAYEQYF